Only a few counts were recorded for the clone carrying this TCR beta chain. Its specificity is unknown. Presence of unique molecular identifiers characterized the TCR beta cDNA libraries. T cells numbering roughly 0.95 to 11 million gave rise to a few hundred thousand cDNA molecules. TCRdb re-analysed the PCR reads in MiXCR, keeping a single row per CDR3 protein. The sample consists of hundreds of thousands of distinct CDR3 sequences, roughly 45% of them appearing once. The data stem from a study of post-analysis software for immune sequencing data. Study overall: Included among the disease courses, which were recorded for the cohort, were relapsing-remitting, secondary progressive and progressive-relapsing multiple sclerosis. Overall study findings and caveats: Under F measure analysis, samples from one preparation batch co-clustered strongly. Compared with controls, patients had more of roughly 5 TRBV segments, including TRBV5-6, TRBV5-1 and TRBV20-1. In multiple sclerosis, normalized Chao1 diversity was significantly below that of controls.

J gave up 4 bases and V 0 bases, and 5 bases lay outside the gene matches. The CDR3 extends over 14 amino acids. The germline V gene encodes CDR1 DFQATT and CDR2 SNEGSKA (reference sequence). The chain carries TRBV20-1 and TRBJ2-7; 8 bases map to TRBD1. The sample taken for sequencing was blood. This receptor was obtained from a girl aged 5-17 years with multiple sclerosis. CDR3 region: CSARDPGQVYEQYF. CDR3 DNA: TGCAGTGCTAGAGATCCGGGACAGGTTTACGAGCAGTACTTC.